One and the same sample provided the 20 T cell receptor beta chains below, sequenced in a study of somatic mutations in cytotoxic T cells in rheumatoid arthritis. Data came from immunoSEQ multiplex PCR; TCRdb stores just in-frame clones and leaves some out. This sample has 25,000 to 30,000 clones, with approximately 86% found just once. The material sequenced was CD8+ T cells sorted from blood. The receptor source for this set is an adult with rheumatoid arthritis.

This rearrangement joins TRBV6-5 to TRBJ1-2; TRBD1 is a possible D gene (5 bases). CDR1 is MNHEY and CDR2 is SVGAGI in the germline V gene. The CDR3 consists of 14 residues. V was cut by 0 bases and J by 6 bases, with 11 bases left in between. In DNA, the CDR3 is TGTGCCAGCAGTTACTCGATGGGGGGAAATGGCTACACCTTC. It specifies CASSYSMGGNGYTF.

This rearrangement joins TRBV11-1 to TRBJ2-7, with no clear D. Per germline, CDR1 SGHAT and CDR2 FQDESV (reference sequence). The CDR3 runs to 12 residues. The V gene lost 5 bases and the J gene lost 3 bases, with 8 bases spanning the gap. The CDR3 sequence is CASSLSVYEQYF. CDR3 sequence (DNA): TGTGCCAGCAGCCTCTCAGTCTACGAGCAGTACTTC.

The V call is TRBV7-9, the J call TRBJ1-3; maybe TRBD1 (6 bases). The CDR3 spans 19 residues. The V end lost 1 base, the J end lost 2 bases, and 21 bases lay between the germline ends. Germline assignment: CDR1 SEHNR and CDR2 FQNEAQ (reference sequence). The CDR3 loop is CASSLGWVDSGEPGNTIYF. The DNA of the CDR3 is TGTGCCAGCAGCTTAGGGTGGGTGGACAGCGGGGAGCCTGGAAACACCATATATTTT.

This chain connects TRBV25-1 to TRBJ2-5, with 11 bases matching TRBD2. The CDR3 length is 15 residues. J lost 2 bases, V lost 7 bases, and 6 bases had no gene match. Looked up from germline, CDR1 is MGHDK and CDR2 is SYGVNS. CDR3 sequence reads: CASNSLAGGQETQYF. The CDR3 nucleotides read TGTGCCAGCAATTCCCTAGCGGGGGGTCAAGAGACCCAGTACTTC.

The rearrangement joins TRBV7-8 to TRBJ1-2; D is unclear. This CDR3 contains 16 residues. Germline values: CDR1 SGHVS, CDR2 FQNEAQ. Trimming left V 1 base short and J 0 bases short, with 12 bases between. Written as DNA, the CDR3 is TGTGCCAGCAGCTTAGAGCAGGCATTAGCTAACTATGGCTACACCTTC. Protein sequence: CASSLEQALANYGYTF.

The CDR3 DNA reads as TGTGCCAGCAGCTTAGTATCGGCAGATACGCAGTATTTT. Amino acids: CASSLVSADTQYF. The chain links TRBV11-3 to TRBJ2-3; D call uncertain. This CDR3 contains 13 residues. Germline V lookup: CDR1 SGHNT, CDR2 YENEEA. V was pared by 1 base and J by 4 bases, with 6 bases between. Full variable domain (remainder filled in from reference TRBV11-3 and TRBJ2-3): EAGVVQSPRYKIIEKKQPVAFWCNPISGHNTLYWYLQNLGQGPELLIRYENEEAVDDSQLPKDRFSAERLKGVDSTLKIQPAELGDSAVYLCASSLVSADTQYFGPGTRLTVL.

The chain couples TRBV27 to TRBJ1-2; 9 bases are a match to TRBD1. Per the germline V gene, CDR1 is MNHEY and CDR2 is SMNVEV (reference sequence). Trimming at V came to 6 bases and at J to 4 bases, leaving 6 bases not matched to a gene. The CDR3 loop spans 14 amino acids. The CDR3 here is CASSPGQGIYGYTF. The DNA for the CDR3 is TGTGCCAGCAGCCCGGGACAGGGAATCTATGGCTACACCTTC.

Note on this clone: This CDR3 is also generated by other DNA sequences in the sample. V and J are TRBV5-4 and TRBJ2-7; 9 positions agree with TRBD1. The CDR3 contains 14 residues. Looked up from germline, CDR1 is SGHNT and CDR2 is YYREEE (reference sequence). The trim removed 2 bases at V and 3 bases at J, leaving 3 bases unmatched. The CDR3 DNA is TGTGCCAGCAGCTTTGGGACAGGGAGCTACGAGCAGTACTTC. Translation gives CASSFGTGSYEQYF. The whole variable domain, remainder taken from reference TRBV5-4 and TRBJ2-7, is ETGVTQSPTHLIKTRGQQVTLRCSSQSGHNTVSWYQQALGQGPQFIFQYYREEENGRGNFPPRFSGLQFPNYSSELNVNALELDDSALYLCASSFGTGSYEQYFGPGTRLTVT.

The rearrangement joins TRBV9 to TRBJ1-2; tentatively, D is TRBD1 (6 bases). The CDR3 runs 15 residues. Germline V lookup: CDR1 SGDLS, CDR2 YYNGEE. Trimming pared 0 bases from V and 1 base from J, leaving 10 bases between. For the CDR3, the DNA is TGTGCCAGCAGCGTAGGCAGGGGAAGTAACTATGGCTACACCTTC. This gives the protein CASSVGRGSNYGYTF.

The chain couples TRBV11-2 to TRBJ2-4; TRBD1 matches 9 bases. This CDR3 is 17 amino acids long. The V and J ends lost 5 bases and 6 bases, in that order; junction bases with no gene match: 14. Germline V CDR1 and CDR2: SGHAT, FQNNGV. The CDR3 bases are TGTGCCAGCAGCAAAAAACCGGGACAGGGTATCGGAAACATTCAGTACTTC. Amino acids: CASSKKPGQGIGNIQYF.

The chain links TRBV6-5 to TRBJ2-7; 8 bases line up with TRBD1. Germline CDR1 is MNHEY and CDR2 is SVGAGI. The CDR3 has 11 residues. V gave up 8 bases and J gave up 5 bases; unmatched junction bases: 2. CDR3 region: CASGQGNEQYF. The CDR3 DNA follows: TGTGCCAGCGGACAGGGCAACGAGCAGTACTTC.

The rearrangement joins TRBV4-1 to TRBJ1-1; D is ambiguous. Trimming took 3 bases from V and 1 from J, leaving 12 bases between them. The germline CDR1 and CDR2 sequences are MGHRA and YSYEKL. The CDR3 has 15 residues. The CDR3 is CASSHLPTENTEAFF. Written as DNA, the CDR3 is TGCGCCAGCAGCCACTTACCCACAGAGAACACTGAAGCTTTCTTT.

This rearrangement joins TRBV7-3 to TRBJ2-7; TRBD2 might be the D (6 bases). With 3 bases removed from V and 4 bases from J, the gap between germline ends came to 13 bases. Germline V gives CDR1 SGHTA, CDR2 FQGTGA. This CDR3 has 14 amino acids. The CDR3 protein is CASSFGGGPYEQYF. The CDR3 DNA reads TGTGCCAGCAGCTTTGGCGGAGGGCCGTACGAGCAGTACTTC.

CDR3 in DNA: TGTGCCAGCAGCTTAGTTCCTCTTCCCTACGAGCAGTACTTC. This gives the protein CASSLVPLPYEQYF. J is TRBJ2-7 and V is TRBV11-2; no reliable D call. Per the germline V gene, CDR1 is SGHAT and CDR2 is FQNNGV. The CDR3 has 14 residues. The V end was cut by 1 base, the J end by 2 bases, with 9 bases between.

This sequence joins TRBV11-3 and TRBJ1-2; TRBD1 might be the D (5 bases). CDR1 is SGHNT, CDR2 YENEEA, per germline. Between the trimmed V and J ends, which lost 5 bases and 4 bases, there was a span of 8 bases. The CDR3 loop spans 12 amino acids. The CDR3 sequence is CASSLDSYGYTF. CDR3 bases: TGTGCCAGCAGCCTTGACAGCTATGGCTACACCTTC. Full variable domain (missing parts from reference TRBV11-3 and TRBJ1-2): EAGVVQSPRYKIIEKKQPVAFWCNPISGHNTLYWYLQNLGQGPELLIRYENEEAVDDSQLPKDRFSAERLKGVDSTLKIQPAELGDSAVYLCASSLDSYGYTFGSGTRLTVV.

The chain uses TRBV5-6 and TRBJ2-7; D uncertain. The V and J ends lost 3 bases and 4 bases respectively, with 20 bases between them. This CDR3 has 16 residues. The germline CDR1 and CDR2 sequences are SGHDT and YYEEEE. Written as DNA, the CDR3 is TGTGCCAGCAGCTCCTTTCGACCCTCAAGTCAGTACGAGCAGTACTTC. It translates to CASSSFRPSSQYEQYF.

The chain combines TRBV5-1 with TRBJ2-7; maybe TRBD2 (5 bases). The CDR3 runs to 14 residues. Trimming cost V 1 base and J 0 bases, with 8 bases left between them. CDR1 is SGHRS and CDR2 is YFSETQ in the germline V gene. CDR3 in amino acids: CASSLSRDSYEQYF. In DNA, the CDR3 is TGCGCCAGCAGCTTGAGTCGGGACTCCTACGAGCAGTACTTC.

The rearrangement uses TRBV6-6 and TRBJ2-2; D not resolved. CDR3 length: 11 amino acids. Germline V gene data show CDR1 as MNHNY and CDR2 as SVGAGI (reference sequence). V gave up 8 bases and J gave up 6 bases, with 7 bases separating them. CDR3 sequence reads: CASFGSGELFF. The CDR3 DNA sequence: TGTGCCAGCTTCGGGTCCGGGGAGCTGTTTTTT.

This clone was detected once. The V and J genes are TRBV9 and TRBJ2-7; possible D gene TRBD1, 6 bases. The CDR3 has 11 residues. Germline lookup yields CDR1 SGDLS and CDR2 YYNGEE. The V and J ends lost 7 bases and 7 bases respectively, with 12 bases between them. CDR3 sequence: CASSTGPEQYF. The CDR3 coding sequence is TGTGCCAGCTCTACAGGGCCGGAGCAGTACTTC.

This chain uses TRBV6-1 with TRBJ1-2; D gene unclear. Germline V gene data show CDR1 as MNHNS and CDR2 as SASEGT. V lost 4 bases and J 4 bases, leaving 10 bases between the germline ends. CDR3 length equals 13 residues. The CDR3 DNA follows: TGTGCCAGCAGTGGGACCGGACTCTATGGCTACACCTTC. Amino acids: CASSGTGLYGYTF.